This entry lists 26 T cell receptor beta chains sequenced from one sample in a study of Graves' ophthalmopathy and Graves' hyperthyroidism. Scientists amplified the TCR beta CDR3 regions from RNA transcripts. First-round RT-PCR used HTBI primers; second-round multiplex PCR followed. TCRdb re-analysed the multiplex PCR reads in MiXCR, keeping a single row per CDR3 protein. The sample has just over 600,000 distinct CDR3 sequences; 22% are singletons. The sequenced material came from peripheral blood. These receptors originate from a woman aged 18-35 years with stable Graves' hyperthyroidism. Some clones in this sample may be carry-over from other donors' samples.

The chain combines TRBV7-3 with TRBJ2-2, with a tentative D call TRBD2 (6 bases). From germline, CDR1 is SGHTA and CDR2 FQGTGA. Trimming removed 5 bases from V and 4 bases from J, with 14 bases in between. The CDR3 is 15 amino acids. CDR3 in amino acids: CASSPEAGLTGELFF. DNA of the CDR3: TGTGCCAGCAGCCCAGAGGCGGGGCTCACCGGGGAGCTGTTTTTT.

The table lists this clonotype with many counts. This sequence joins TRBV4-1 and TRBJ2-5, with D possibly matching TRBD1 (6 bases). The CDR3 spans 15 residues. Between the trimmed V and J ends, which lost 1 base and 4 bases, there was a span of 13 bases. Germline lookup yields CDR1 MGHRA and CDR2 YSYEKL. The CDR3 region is CASSQGQAPGETQYF. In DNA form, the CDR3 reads TGCGCCAGCAGCCAAGGACAGGCTCCGGGAGAGACCCAGTACTTC.

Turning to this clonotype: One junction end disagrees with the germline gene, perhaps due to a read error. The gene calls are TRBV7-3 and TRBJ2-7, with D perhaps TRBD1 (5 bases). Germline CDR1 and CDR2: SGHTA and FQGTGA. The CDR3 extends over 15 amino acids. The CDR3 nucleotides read TGTGCCAGCAGCTTAGGTCCCATCCCAGGGTACGATCAGTACTTC. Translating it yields CASSLGPIPGYDQYF.

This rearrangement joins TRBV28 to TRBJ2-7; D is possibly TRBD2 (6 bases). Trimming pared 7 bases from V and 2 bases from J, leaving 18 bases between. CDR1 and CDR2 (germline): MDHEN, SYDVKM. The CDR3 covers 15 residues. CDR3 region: CASNLAGPLTYEQYF. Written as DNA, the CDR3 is TGTGCCAGCAACTTGGCGGGGCCCTTGACCTACGAGCAGTACTTC.

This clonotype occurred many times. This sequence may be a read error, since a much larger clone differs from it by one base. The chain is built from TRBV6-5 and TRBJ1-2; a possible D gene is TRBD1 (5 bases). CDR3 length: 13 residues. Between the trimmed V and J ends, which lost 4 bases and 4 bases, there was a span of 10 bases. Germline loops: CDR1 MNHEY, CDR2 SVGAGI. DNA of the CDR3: TGTGCCAGCAGTTTCGACAGCATCTATGGCTACACCTTC. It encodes CASSFDSIYGYTF.

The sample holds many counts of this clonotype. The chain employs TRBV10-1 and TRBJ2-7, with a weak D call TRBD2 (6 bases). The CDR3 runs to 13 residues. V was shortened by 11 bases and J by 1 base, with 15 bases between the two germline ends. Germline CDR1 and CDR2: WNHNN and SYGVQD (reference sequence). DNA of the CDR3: TGCGCCTCCGATGTGGCGGGATCCTACGAGCAGTACTTC. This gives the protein CASDVAGSYEQYF.

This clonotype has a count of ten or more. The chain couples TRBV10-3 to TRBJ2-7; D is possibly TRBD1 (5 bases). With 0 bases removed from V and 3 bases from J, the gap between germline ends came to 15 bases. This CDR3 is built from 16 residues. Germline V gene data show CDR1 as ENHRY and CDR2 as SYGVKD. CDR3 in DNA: TGTGCCATCAGTGAGTCTCCCAGGGCCCAATACTACGAGCAGTACTTC. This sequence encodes CAISESPRAQYYEQYF.

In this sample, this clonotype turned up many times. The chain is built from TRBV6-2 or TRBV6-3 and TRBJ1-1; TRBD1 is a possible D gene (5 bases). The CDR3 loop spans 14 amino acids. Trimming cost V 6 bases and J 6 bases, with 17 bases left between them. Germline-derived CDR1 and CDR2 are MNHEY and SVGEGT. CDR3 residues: CASSSPRDLSEAFF. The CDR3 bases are TGTGCCAGCAGCTCTCCCCGGGACCTCTCTGAAGCTTTCTTT.

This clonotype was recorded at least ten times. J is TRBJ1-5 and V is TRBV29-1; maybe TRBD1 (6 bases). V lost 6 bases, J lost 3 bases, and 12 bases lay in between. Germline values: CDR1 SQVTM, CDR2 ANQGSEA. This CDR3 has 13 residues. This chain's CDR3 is CSVRDNYNQPQHF. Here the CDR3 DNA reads TGCAGCGTCCGGGACAACTACAATCAGCCCCAGCATTTT. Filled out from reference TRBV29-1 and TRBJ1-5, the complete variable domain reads SAVISQKPSRDICQRGTSLTIQCQVDSQVTMMFWYRQQPGQSLTLIATANQGSEATYESGFVIDKFPISRPNLTFSTLTVSNMSPEDSSIYLCSVRDNYNQPQHFGDGTRLSIL.

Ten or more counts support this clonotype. CDR3 nucleotides: TGTGCCAGCAGTGAAAGGCGGGAGGGGACGGCGCAGTACTTC. This translates into CASSERREGTAQYF. The genes are TRBV2 and TRBJ2-7, with TRBD2 matching 9 bases. The V gene end was trimmed by 2 bases and the J gene end by 9 bases; junction bases not matched to a gene: 8. The germline V gene has CDR1 SNHLY and CDR2 FYNNEI. The CDR3 spans 14 residues.

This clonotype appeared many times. CDR3 region: CASSYSTPAMNTEAFF. The CDR3 region has the DNA TGTGCCAGCAGTTACTCCACCCCGGCGATGAACACTGAAGCTTTCTTT. V usage is TRBV6-5 and J usage is TRBJ1-1; D is ambiguous. CDR3 length: 16 residues. Germline-derived CDR1 and CDR2 are MNHEY and SVGAGI. Trimming removed 0 bases from V and 0 bases from J, with 11 bases in between.

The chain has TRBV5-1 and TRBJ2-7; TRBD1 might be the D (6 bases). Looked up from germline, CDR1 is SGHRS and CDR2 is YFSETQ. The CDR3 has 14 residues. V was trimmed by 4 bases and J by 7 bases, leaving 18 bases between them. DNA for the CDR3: TGCGCCAGCAGCGCCGGGACACCACGCCTGGAGCAGTACTTC. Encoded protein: CASSAGTPRLEQYF.

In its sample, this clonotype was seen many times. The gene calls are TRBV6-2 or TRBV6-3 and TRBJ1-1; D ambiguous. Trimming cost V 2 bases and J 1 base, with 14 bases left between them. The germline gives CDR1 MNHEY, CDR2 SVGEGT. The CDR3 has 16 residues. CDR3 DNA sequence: TGTGCCAGCAGTTACACCCTACATTTGACGAACACTGAAGCTTTCTTT. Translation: CASSYTLHLTNTEAFF.

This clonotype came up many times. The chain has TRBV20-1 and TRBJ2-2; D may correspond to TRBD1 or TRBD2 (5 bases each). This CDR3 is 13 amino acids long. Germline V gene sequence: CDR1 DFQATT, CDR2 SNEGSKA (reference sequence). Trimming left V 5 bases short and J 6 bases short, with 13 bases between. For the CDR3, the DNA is TGCAGTGCTCCTACCGAGGGACCCGGGGAGCTGTTTTTT. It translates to CSAPTEGPGELFF.

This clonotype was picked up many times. DNA for the CDR3: TGTGCCAGCAGTGAACGGCTTGGGACTGAAGCTTTCTTT. Translating it yields CASSERLGTEAFF. The genes are TRBV2 and TRBJ1-1; D remains ambiguous. CDR3 length: 13 amino acids. Trimming removed 2 bases at V and 5 bases at J, with 9 bases between. Germline V gene sequence: CDR1 SNHLY, CDR2 FYNNEI.

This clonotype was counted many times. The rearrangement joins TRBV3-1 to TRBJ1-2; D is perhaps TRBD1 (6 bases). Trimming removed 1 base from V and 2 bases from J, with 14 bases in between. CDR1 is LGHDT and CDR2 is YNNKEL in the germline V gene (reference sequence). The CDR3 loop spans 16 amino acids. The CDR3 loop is CASSQAGTSLNYGYTF. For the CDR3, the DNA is TGTGCCAGCAGCCAAGCCGGGACATCACTAAACTATGGCTACACCTTC.

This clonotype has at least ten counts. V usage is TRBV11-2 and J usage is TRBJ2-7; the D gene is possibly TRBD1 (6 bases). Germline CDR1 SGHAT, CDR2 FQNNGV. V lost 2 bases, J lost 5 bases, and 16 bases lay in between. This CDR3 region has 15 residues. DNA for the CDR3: TGTGCCAGCAGCTTAACAGGGTTAGAGGCCGACGAGCAGTACTTC. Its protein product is CASSLTGLEADEQYF.

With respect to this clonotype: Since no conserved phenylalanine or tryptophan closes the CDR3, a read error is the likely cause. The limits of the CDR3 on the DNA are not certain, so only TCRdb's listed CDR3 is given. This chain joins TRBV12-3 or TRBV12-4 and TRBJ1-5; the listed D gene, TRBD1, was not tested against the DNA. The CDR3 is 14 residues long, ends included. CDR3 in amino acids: CASSLSGSNQPQQL.

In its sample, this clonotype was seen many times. The CDR3 sequence: CASNLRQSQETQYF. The CDR3, as DNA: TGTGCCAGCAATCTCCGACAGAGCCAAGAGACCCAGTACTTC. This rearrangement joins TRBV28 to TRBJ2-5, with D maybe TRBD1 (5 bases). V lost 7 bases, J lost 1 base, and 13 bases lay in between. Per the germline V gene, CDR1 is MDHEN and CDR2 is SYDVKM. This CDR3 comprises 14 residues.

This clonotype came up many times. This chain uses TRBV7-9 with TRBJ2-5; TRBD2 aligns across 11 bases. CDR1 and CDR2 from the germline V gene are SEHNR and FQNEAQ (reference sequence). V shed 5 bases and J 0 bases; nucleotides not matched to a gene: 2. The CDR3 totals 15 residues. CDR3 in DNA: TGTGCCAGCAGCCGGACTAGCGGGTACCAAGAGACCCAGTACTTC. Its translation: CASSRTSGYQETQYF.

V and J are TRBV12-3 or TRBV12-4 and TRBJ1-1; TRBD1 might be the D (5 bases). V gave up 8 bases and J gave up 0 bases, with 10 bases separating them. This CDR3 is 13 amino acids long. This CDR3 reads CASRLGVNTEAFF. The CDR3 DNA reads TGTGCCAGCCGGTTGGGGGTGAACACTGAAGCTTTCTTT.

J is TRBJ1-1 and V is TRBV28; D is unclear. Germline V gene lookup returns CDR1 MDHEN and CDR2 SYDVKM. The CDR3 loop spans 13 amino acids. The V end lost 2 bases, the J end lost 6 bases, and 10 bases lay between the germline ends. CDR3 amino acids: CASSLPQLAEAFF. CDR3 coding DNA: TGTGCCAGCAGTTTACCCCAACTGGCTGAAGCTTTCTTT. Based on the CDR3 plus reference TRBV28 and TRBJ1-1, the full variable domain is DVKVTQSSRYLVKRTGEKVFLECVQDMDHENMFWYRQDPGLGLRLIYFSYDVKMKEKGDIPEGYSVSREKKERFSLILESASTNQTSMYLCASSLPQLAEAFFGQGTRLTVV.

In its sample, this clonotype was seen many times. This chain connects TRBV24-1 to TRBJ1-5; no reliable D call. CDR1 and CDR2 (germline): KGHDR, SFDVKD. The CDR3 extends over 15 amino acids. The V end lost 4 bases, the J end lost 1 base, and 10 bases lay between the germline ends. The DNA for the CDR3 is TGTGCCACCAGTGAATCGCAGACCAGCAATCAGCCCCAGCATTTT. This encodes CATSESQTSNQPQHF.

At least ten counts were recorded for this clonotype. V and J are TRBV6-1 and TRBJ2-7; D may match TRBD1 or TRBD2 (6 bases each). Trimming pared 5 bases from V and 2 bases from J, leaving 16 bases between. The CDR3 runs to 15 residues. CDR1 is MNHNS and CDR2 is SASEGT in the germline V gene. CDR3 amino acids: CASSPLRGAPYEQYF. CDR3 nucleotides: TGTGCCAGCAGTCCTCTTAGGGGGGCGCCCTACGAGCAGTACTTC.

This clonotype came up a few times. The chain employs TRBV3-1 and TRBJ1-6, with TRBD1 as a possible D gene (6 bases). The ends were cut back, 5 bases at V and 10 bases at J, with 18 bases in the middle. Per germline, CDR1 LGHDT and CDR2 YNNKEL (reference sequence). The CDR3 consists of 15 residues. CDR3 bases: TGTGCCAGCAGCACCGGGGGGAGGGGGAAATCACCCCTCCACTTT. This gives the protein CASSTGGRGKSPLHF.

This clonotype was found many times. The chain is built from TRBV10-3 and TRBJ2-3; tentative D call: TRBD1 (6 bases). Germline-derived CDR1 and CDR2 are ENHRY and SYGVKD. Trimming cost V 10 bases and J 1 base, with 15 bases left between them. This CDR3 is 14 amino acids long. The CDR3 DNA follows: TGTGCCACCCAGGGTGGGGGCGGCACAGATACGCAGTATTTT. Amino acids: CATQGGGGTDTQYF.